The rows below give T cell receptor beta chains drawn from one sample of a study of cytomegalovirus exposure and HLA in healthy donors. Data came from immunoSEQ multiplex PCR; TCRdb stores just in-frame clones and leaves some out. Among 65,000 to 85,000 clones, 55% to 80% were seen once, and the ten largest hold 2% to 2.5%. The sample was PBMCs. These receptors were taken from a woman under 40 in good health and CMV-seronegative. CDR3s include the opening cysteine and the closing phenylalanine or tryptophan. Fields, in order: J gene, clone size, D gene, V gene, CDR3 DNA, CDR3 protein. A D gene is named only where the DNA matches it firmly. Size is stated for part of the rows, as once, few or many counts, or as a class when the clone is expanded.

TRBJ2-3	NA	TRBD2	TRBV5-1	TGCGCCAGCAGCTTGGTGGGACTAGTCGGCACAGATACGCAGTATTTT	CASSLVGLVGTDTQYF
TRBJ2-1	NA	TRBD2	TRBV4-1	TGCGCCAGCAGCCAAGGGGGACTAGCGGGGGGGCCGGGGAATGAGCAGTTCTTC	CASSQGGLAGGPGNEQFF
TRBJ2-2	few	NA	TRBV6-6	TGTGCCAGCAGTTACTCCCTGAACACCGGGGAGCTGTTTTTT	CASSYSLNTGELFF
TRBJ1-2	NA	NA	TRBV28	TGTGCCAGCAGAACAGGGTTAGCGAACTATGGCTACACCTTC	CASRTGLANYGYTF
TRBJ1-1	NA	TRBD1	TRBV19	TGTGCCAGTAGCCCCCCAACCTATCGGGACAGGGGGCGCAACCTGAACACTGAAGCTTTCTTT	CASSPPTYRDRGRNLNTEAFF
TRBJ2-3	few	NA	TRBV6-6	TGTGCCAGCAGTAGAGGAGATACGCAGTATTTT	CASSRGDTQYF
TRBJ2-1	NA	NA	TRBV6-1	TGTGCCAGCAGGTCCTTCCATGAGCAGTTCTTC	CASRSFHEQFF
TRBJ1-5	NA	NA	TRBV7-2	TGTGCCAGCAGCAGAGGGTATAGCAATCAGCCCCAGCATTTT	CASSRGYSNQPQHF
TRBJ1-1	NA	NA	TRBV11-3	TGTGCCAGCAGCTTAGGTGTCGGAGCGAACACTGAAGCTTTCTTT	CASSLGVGANTEAFF
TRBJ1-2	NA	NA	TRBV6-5	TGTGCCAGCAGTTACGATAACGGTCACTATGGCTACACCTTC	CASSYDNGHYGYTF
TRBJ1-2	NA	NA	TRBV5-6	TGTGCCAGCAGCTTGGGTGCGGCCCCTAACTATGGCTACACCTTC	CASSLGAAPNYGYTF
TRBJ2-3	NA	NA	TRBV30	TGTGCCGGGTCCCAGGGGTACTACTTTAGCACAGATACGCAGTATTTT	CAGSQGYYFSTDTQYF
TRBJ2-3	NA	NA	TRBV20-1	TGCAGTGCTAGAGATCCACTGATTTTT	CSARDPLIF
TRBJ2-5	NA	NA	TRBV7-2	TGTGCCAGCAGCTTATCCGAAGAGACCCAGTACTTC	CASSLSEETQYF
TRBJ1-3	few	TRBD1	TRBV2	TGTGCCAGCAGTGGACAGGGCGGCGCTGGAAACACCATATATTTT	CASSGQGGAGNTIYF
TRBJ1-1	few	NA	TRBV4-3	TGCGCCAGCAGCCAGGACATGATGAACACTGAAGCTTTCTTT	CASSQDMMNTEAFF
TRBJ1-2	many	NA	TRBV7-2	TGTGCCAGCAGCTTAGAAGGACAGATCTATGGCTACACCTTC	CASSLEGQIYGYTF
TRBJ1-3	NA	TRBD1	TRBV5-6	TGTGCCAGCAGCTCCCTGACAGGGGGGAACACCATATATTTT	CASSSLTGGNTIYF
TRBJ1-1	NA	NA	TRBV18	TGTGCCAGCTCAGGAGAAACTGAAGCTTTCTTT	CASSGETEAFF
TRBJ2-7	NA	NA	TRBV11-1	TGTGCCAGCAGCTTAGTCGGGGCCTACGAGCAGTACTTC	CASSLVGAYEQYF
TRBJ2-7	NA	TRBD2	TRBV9	TGTGCCAGCAGCGTAGGACTAGCGGGGGGGCTCTACGAGCAGTACTTC	CASSVGLAGGLYEQYF
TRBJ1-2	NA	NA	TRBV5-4	TGTGCCAGCAGCCAAGAGGCCGCCGGAATTAACTATGGCTACACCTTC	CASSQEAAGINYGYTF
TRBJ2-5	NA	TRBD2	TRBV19	TGTGCCAGTAGTATAGTTTCTCCGGGACTAGCGGGGGGGCAAGAGACCCAGTACTTC	CASSIVSPGLAGGQETQYF
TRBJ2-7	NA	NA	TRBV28	TGTGCCAGCAGGACGGTGGGTTACGAGCGGTACTTC	CASRTVGYERYF
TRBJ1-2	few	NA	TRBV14	TGTGCCAGCAGCCAAGATTTTGCGGGGCTGGGCTACACCTTC	CASSQDFAGLGYTF
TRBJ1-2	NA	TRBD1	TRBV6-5	TGTGCCAGCAGGGGGGACAGCCCGAATGGCTACACCTTC	CASRGDSPNGYTF
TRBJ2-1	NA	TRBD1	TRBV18	TGTGCCAGCTCACCGTCGGACAGGGACTACAATGAGCAGTTCTTC	CASSPSDRDYNEQFF
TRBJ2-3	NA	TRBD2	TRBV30	TGTGCCTGGAGTACCCCCCCAGCGGGGGTCACAGATACGCAGTATTTT	CAWSTPPAGVTDTQYF
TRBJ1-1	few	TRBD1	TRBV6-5	TGTGCCAGTTTTTGGGACAGGGGCACTGAAGCTTTCTTT	CASFWDRGTEAFF
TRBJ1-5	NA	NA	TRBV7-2	TGTGCCAGCAGCTTTGACAGCCGACTAGGCAATCAGCCCCAGCATTTT	CASSFDSRLGNQPQHF
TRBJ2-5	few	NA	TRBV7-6	TGTGCCAGCAGCGCCAGGGGCGAGACCCAGTACTTC	CASSARGETQYF
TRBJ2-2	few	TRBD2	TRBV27	TGTGCCAGCAGTTCACGGGAGGGGGACCGGGGAGCTGTTTTT	CASSSREGDRGAVF
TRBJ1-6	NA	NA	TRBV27	TGTGCCAGCAGCCGTCAGGGCGGCAATTCACCCCTCCACTTT	CASSRQGGNSPLHF
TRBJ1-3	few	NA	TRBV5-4	TGTGCCAGCAGCTATACAGGGCTTGTTGCTGGAAACACCATATATTTT	CASSYTGLVAGNTIYF
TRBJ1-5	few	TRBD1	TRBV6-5	TGTGCCAGCAGTTACTCACAGGGGTTCCAGCCCCAGCATTTT	CASSYSQGFQPQHF
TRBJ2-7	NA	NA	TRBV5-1	TGCGCCAGCAGCCCCGGACAGCCACCTACCTACGAGCAGTACTTC	CASSPGQPPTYEQYF
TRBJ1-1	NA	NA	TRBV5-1	TGTGCCAGCAGCCTGGACAGCTACTACACTGAAGCTTTCTTT	CASSLDSYYTEAFF
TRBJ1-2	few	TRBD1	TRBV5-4	TGTGCCAGCAGCCTACTAAGGGCGCCCGACAGGGTTAACTATGGCTACACCTTC	CASSLLRAPDRVNYGYTF
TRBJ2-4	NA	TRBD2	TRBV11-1	TGTGCCAGCAGCTTAGCCCGGGGGAGGGTAGCCAAAAACATTCAGTACTTC	CASSLARGRVAKNIQYF